The clone carrying this T cell receptor beta chain was seen many times. Its specificity is unknown. Using RNA transcripts as the source, TCR beta CDR3 regions were amplified. Researchers ran a first-round RT-PCR on the TCR CDR3 using the HTBI primer set. TCRdb recomputed calls from the multiplex PCR reads with MiXCR, one row per CDR3 protein. There are 450,000 to 700,000 distinct CDR3 sequences in the sample; about 43% occur only once, and around 19% lies in the top ten. These data come from a study of T cells in Graves' hyperthyroidism and ophthalmopathy. Diagnostic decisions used clinical symptoms, serum thyroxine and TRAb, thyroid ultrasound and orbital computed tomography. Germline-derived CDR1 and CDR2 are MNHEY and SVGAGI. This CDR3 comprises 15 residues. Trimming left V 2 bases short and J 2 bases short, with 12 bases between. Study-wide points: Most clonotypes expanded in the thyroid (above 0.001) were also present in blood. Ophthalmopathy could be told apart from stable hyperthyroidism with a 13 V-J model. It was a median 6.5 months before onset that the model predicted ophthalmopathy.

The V and J genes are TRBV6-5 and TRBJ2-5; tentatively, D is TRBD1 or TRBD2 (5 bases each). The TCR comes from an adult woman with Graves' disease, either hyperthyroidism or ophthalmopathy (not recorded which). The sample taken for sequencing was peripheral blood or thyroid tissue (not recorded which). The CDR3 coding sequence is TGTGCCAGCAGTTACGGGGCAGGAGGACAAGAGACCCAGTACTTC. Translating it yields CASSYGAGGQETQYF.